This T cell receptor beta chain was sequenced for a study of T-cell reconstitution after alpha-beta-depleted transplantation in children. The CDR3 is made up of 19 amino acids, end residues included. As it was prepared, the TCRbeta library received unique molecular identifiers. Each CDR3 protein is one row after TCRdb ran MiXCR on the PCR reads. The table lists hundreds of thousands of distinct CDR3 sequences, about 25% of them singletons. General study results and limits: A year had passed since transplant, and T-cell counts and diversity by then came mostly from newly produced T cells.

Worth noting for this clonotype: Its antigen is not known. It is unclear where the CDR3 begins or ends on the DNA, so no DNA is shown, and the CDR3 is as TCRdb lists it.

The TCR sequence derives from a girl aged 2 to 9 with Fanconi anemia, due to receive a stem cell transplant. Here the sequenced sample was PBMCs, taken before TCRalphabeta/CD19-depleted stem cell transplant. The chain recombines TRBV7-5 with TRBJ2-2; the listed D gene, TRBD1, was not tested against the DNA. TRBV7-5 is assigned pseudogene status. This chain's CDR3 is CISVSEAHGQGRTLGSCFF.